Following are 8 T cell receptor beta chains from one sample sequenced in a study of CD8+ T cells in alopecia areata. After isolation, RNA underwent reverse transcription to generate cDNA as the sequencing template. TCRdb's copy holds only in-frame clones and misses some; the assay was immunoSEQ multiplex PCR. The data show 150,000 or so clones, about 72% seen once. Material: CD8+ T cells sorted from blood, obtained at week 0. The receptors come from a human donor with alopecia areata.

The chain recombines TRBV7-8 with TRBJ2-3, with D tentatively TRBD2 (5 bases). There are 15 residues in the CDR3. Germline V lookup: CDR1 SGHVS, CDR2 FQNEAQ. V was trimmed by 1 base and J by 0 bases, leaving 8 bases between them. CDR3 bases: TGTGCCAGCAGCTTAGGGAGCGGTAGCACAGATACGCAGTATTTT. Protein: CASSLGSGSTDTQYF.

V is TRBV10-3 and J is TRBJ1-3, with no clear D. Germline CDR1 and CDR2: ENHRY and SYGVKD. The CDR3 contains 15 residues. The ends were cut back, 1 base at V and 0 bases at J, with 7 bases in the middle. CDR3 coding DNA: TGTGCCATCAGTGAGTTGGACGTCTCTGGAAACACCATATATTTT. Protein: CAISELDVSGNTIYF.

J is TRBJ2-7 and V is TRBV6-5, with D possibly being TRBD1 (7 bases). The V gene lost 6 bases and the J gene lost 2 bases, with 14 bases spanning the gap. Per the germline V gene, CDR1 is MNHEY and CDR2 is SVGAGI. The CDR3 is made up of 14 amino acids. The chain's CDR3 is CASSHQGGPYEQYF. The CDR3 DNA follows: TGTGCCAGCAGCCATCAGGGGGGCCCCTACGAGCAGTACTTC.

CDR3 in DNA: TGCGCCAGCAGCTCGGAAGACAGGGCGCAAGAGACCCAGTACTTC. As protein: CASSSEDRAQETQYF. V is TRBV5-1 and J is TRBJ2-5; 7 bases agree with TRBD1. The CDR3 sequence is 15 residues long. The germline V gene encodes CDR1 SGHRS and CDR2 YFSETQ. V trimming: 3 bases; J trimming: 2 bases; junction bases outside the gene matches: 7.

The chain combines TRBV2 with TRBJ1-5; D is undetermined. This CDR3 contains 16 residues. CDR1 is SNHLY, CDR2 FYNNEI, per germline. The V end lost 4 bases, the J end lost 6 bases, and 19 bases lay between the germline ends. DNA of the CDR3: TGTGCCAGCAGTGCCCAAGAGGGCAGGCGACGTCAGCCCCAGCATTTT. Its translation is CASSAQEGRRRQPQHF.

This rearrangement joins TRBV5-6 to TRBJ2-7; D is tentatively TRBD1 or TRBD2 (6 bases each). The germline gives CDR1 SGHDT, CDR2 YYEEEE. The CDR3 is made up of 15 amino acids. V was trimmed by 4 bases and J by 1 base, leaving 15 bases between them. The CDR3 bases are TGTGCCAGCAGCCAGGGGACTGGGAATTCCTACGAGCAGTACTTC. The encoded protein is CASSQGTGNSYEQYF.

J is TRBJ2-5 and V is TRBV29-1, with a possible D match to TRBD2 (6 bases). V was clipped by 7 bases and J by 4 bases, with 19 bases between them. Germline V gives CDR1 SQVTM, CDR2 ANQGSEA. This CDR3 has 14 amino acids. DNA of the CDR3: TGCAGCGCATCCTACCGGGACTTCGGAGAGACCCAGTACTTC. Translation gives CSASYRDFGETQYF.

This chain links TRBV7-6 with TRBJ2-2, with D perhaps matching TRBD1 or TRBD2 (5 bases each). The length of the CDR3 is 16 residues. Germline-derived CDR1 and CDR2 are SGHVS and FNYEAQ. V shed 5 bases and J shed 5 bases, with 18 bases lying between them. CDR3 loop: CASSGGLSLDTGELFF. As DNA, the CDR3 is TGTGCCAGCAGCGGGGGATTATCCTTGGATACCGGGGAGCTGTTTTTT.